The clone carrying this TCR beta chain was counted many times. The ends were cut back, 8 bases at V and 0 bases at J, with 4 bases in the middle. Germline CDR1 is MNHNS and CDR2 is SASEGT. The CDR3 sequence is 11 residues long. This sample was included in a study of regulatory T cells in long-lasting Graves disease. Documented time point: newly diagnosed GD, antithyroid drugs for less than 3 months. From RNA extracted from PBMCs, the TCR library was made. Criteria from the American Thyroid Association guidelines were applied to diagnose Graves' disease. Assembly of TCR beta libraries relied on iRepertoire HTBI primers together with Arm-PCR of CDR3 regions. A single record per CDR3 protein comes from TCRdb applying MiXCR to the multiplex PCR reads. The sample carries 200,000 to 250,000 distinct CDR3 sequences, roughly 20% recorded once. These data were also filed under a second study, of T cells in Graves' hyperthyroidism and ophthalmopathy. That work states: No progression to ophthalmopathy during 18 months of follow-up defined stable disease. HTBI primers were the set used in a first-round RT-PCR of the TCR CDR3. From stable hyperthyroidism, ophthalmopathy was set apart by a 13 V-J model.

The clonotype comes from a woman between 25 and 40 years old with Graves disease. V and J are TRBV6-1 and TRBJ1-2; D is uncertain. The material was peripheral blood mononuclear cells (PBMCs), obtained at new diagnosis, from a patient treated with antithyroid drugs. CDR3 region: CASGPNYGYTF. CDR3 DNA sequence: TGTGCCAGCGGGCCTAACTATGGCTACACCTTC.